Given below is one TCR beta chain in context. Other DNA sequences in the same sample also yield this CDR3. This sample is part of a study of shared clonotypes between healthy human individuals. Germline CDR1 reads SGHTA; CDR2 reads FQGNSA. The CDR3 has 15 residues. V shed 0 bases and J 3 bases; nucleotides not matched to a gene: 3. Sequencing used immunoSEQ multiplex PCR; TCRdb keeps in-frame clones, though not all of them. The table shows about 1.4 million clones, with more than 95% occurring only once. The chain links TRBV7-2 to TRBJ2-3, with 7 bases aligning to TRBD2. The specimen sequenced was naive CD4+ T cells sorted from blood. Subset meaning: CD45RA+ positively selected. The sequence was collected from a man aged 25-40 years in good health. The DNA of the CDR3 is TGTGCCAGCAGCTTAGCGGGAGGGCCTACAGATACGCAGTATTTT. Translating gives CASSLAGGPTDTQYF.